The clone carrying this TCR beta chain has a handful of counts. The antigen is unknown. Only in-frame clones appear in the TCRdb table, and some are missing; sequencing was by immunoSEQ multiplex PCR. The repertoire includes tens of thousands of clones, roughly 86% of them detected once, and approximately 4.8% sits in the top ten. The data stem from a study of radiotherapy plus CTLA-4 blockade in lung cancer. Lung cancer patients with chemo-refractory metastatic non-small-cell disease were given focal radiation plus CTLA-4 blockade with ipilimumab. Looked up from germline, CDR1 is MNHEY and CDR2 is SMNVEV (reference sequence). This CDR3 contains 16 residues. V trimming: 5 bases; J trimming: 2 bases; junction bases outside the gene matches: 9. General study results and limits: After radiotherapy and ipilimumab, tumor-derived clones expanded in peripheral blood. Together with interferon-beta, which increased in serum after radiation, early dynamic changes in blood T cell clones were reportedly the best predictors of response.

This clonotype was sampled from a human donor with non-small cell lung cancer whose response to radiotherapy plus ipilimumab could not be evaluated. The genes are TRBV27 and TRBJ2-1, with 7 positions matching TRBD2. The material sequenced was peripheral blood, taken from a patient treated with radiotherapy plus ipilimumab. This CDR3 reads CASSLLGTNPYNEQFF. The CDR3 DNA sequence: TGTGCCAGCAGTCTATTGGGGACTAACCCCTACAATGAGCAGTTCTTC.